The clone carrying this T cell receptor beta chain has a single count. What it binds is unknown. A read error may be the cause here, since a much bigger clone is one base away. Building of the TCR beta libraries involved iRepertoire HTBI primers and Arm-PCR of CDR3 regions. MiXCR, run by TCRdb on the multiplex PCR reads, gives a single entry per CDR3 protein. Here the sample spans about 540,000 distinct CDR3 sequences, roughly 13% being singletons. Time point: newly diagnosed GD, antithyroid drugs for less than 3 months. Making the TCR library involved RNA that had been extracted from PBMCs. Germline V lookup: CDR1 SQVTM, CDR2 ANQGSEA. The CDR3 consists of 12 residues. This specimen belongs to a study of regulatory T cells in long-lasting Graves disease. Study summary: Newly diagnosed Graves' patients took antithyroid drugs under 3 months. Study-level results: Persistent disease exhibited a predilection for TRBV28, TRBJ1-2 and TRBJ2-5.

In addition, the sample was reused for a study of T cells in Graves' hyperthyroidism and ophthalmopathy. That study adds: Diagnostic decisions used clinical symptoms, serum thyroxine and TRAb, thyroid ultrasound and orbital computed tomography.

This TCR was sampled from a man aged 25 to 40 with Graves disease. The sample consisted of peripheral blood mononuclear cells (PBMCs), taken at new diagnosis, from a patient treated with antithyroid drugs. The chain couples TRBV29-1 to TRBJ1-2; TRBD1 agrees at 7 bases. CDR3 in amino acids: CSVTGNNYGYAF. The CDR3 bases are TGCAGCGTGACAGGGAATAACTATGGCTACGCCTTC.